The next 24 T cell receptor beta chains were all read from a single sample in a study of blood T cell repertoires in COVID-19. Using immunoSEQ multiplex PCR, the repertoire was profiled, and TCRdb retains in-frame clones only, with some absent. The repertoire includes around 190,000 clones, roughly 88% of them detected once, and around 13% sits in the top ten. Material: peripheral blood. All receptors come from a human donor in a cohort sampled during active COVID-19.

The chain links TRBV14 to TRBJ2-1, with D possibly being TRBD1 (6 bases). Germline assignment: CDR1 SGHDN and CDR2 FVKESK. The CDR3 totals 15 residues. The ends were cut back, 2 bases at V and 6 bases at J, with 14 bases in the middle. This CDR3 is CASSQRLQGPNEQFF. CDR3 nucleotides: TGTGCCAGCAGCCAAAGGTTGCAGGGGCCCAATGAGCAGTTCTTC.

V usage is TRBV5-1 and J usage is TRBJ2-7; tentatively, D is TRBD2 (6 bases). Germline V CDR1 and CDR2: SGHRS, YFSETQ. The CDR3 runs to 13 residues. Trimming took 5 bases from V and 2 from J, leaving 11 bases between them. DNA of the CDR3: TGCGCCAGCAGGGAGGGATCCGCCTACGAGCAGTACTTC. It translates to CASREGSAYEQYF.

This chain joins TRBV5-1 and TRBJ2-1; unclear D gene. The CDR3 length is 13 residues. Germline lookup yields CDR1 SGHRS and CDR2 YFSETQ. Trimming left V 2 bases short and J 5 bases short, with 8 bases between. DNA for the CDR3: TGCGCCAGCAGCTTATCCGCGGACAATGAGCAGTTCTTC. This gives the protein CASSLSADNEQFF.

The CDR3: CASSLFARGDYNEQFF. In DNA form, the CDR3 reads TGTGCCAGCAGTTTATTCGCTCGGGGGGACTACAATGAGCAGTTCTTC. The V call is TRBV28, the J call TRBJ2-1, with TRBD2 matching over 7 bases. CDR3 size: 16 residues. Germline V gives CDR1 MDHEN, CDR2 SYDVKM. The trim removed 1 base at V and 3 bases at J, leaving 6 bases unmatched.

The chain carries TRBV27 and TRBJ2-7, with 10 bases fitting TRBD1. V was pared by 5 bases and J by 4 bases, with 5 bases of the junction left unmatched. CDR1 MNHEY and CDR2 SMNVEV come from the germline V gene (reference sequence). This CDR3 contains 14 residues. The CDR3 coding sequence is TGTGCCAGCAGTCATCGGGACAGGGGATACGAGCAGTACTTC. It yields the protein CASSHRDRGYEQYF.

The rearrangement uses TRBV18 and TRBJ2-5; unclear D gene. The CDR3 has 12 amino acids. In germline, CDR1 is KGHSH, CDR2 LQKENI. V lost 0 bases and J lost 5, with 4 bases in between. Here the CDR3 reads CASSPPLETQYF. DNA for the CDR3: TGTGCCAGCTCACCACCCCTGGAGACCCAGTACTTC.

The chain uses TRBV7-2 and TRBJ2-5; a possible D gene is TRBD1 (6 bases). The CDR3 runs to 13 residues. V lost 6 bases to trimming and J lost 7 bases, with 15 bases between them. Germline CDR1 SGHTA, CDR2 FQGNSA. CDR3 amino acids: CASRLTGLGTQYF. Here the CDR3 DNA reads TGTGCCAGCAGGCTGACAGGATTGGGGACCCAGTACTTC. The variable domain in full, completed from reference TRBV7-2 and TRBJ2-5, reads GAGVSQSPSNKVTEKGKDVELRCDPISGHTALYWYRQSLGQGLEFLIYFQGNSAPDKSGLPSDRFSAERTGGSVSTLTIQRTQQEDSAVYLCASRLTGLGTQYFGPGTRLLVL.

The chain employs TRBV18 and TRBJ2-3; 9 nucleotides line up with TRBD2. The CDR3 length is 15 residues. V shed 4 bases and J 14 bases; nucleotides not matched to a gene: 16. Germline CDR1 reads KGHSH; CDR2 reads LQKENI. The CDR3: CASSLETFMRGGRYF. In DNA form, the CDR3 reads TGTGCCAGCTCACTCGAGACCTTTATGCGGGGGGGGCGGTATTTT.

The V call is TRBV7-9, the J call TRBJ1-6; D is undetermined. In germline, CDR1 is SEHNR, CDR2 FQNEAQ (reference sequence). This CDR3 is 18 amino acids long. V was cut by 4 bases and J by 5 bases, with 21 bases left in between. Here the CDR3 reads CASSSSGGKLRDNSPLHF. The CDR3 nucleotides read TGTGCCAGCAGCTCCTCGGGCGGGAAGCTGAGGGATAATTCACCCCTCCACTTT. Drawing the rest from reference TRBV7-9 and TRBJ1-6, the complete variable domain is DTGVSQNPRHKITKRGQNVTFRCDPISEHNRLYWYRQTLGQGPEFLTYFQNEAQLEKSRLLSDRFSAERPKGSFSTLEIQRTEQGDSAMYLCASSSSGGKLRDNSPLHFGNGTRLTVT.

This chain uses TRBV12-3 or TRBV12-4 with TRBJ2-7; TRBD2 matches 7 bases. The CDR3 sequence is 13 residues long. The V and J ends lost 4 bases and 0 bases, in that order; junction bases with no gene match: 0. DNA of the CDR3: TGTGCCAGCAGTTCTAGCGGCTCCTACGAGCAGTACTTC. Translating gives CASSSSGSYEQYF.

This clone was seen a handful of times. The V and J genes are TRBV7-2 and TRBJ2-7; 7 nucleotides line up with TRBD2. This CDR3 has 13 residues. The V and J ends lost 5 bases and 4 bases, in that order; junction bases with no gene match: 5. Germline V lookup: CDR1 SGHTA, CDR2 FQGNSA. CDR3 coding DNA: TGTGCCAGCAGCCCCGGGACTAAATACGAGCAGTACTTC. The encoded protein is CASSPGTKYEQYF.

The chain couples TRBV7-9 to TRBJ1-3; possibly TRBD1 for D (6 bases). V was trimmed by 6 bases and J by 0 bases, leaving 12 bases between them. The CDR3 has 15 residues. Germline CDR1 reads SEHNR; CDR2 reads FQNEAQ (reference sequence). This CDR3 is CASSRTGSSGNTIYF. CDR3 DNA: TGTGCCAGCAGTCGTACAGGGAGCTCTGGAAACACCATATATTTT. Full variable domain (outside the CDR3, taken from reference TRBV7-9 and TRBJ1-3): DTGVSQNPRHKITKRGQNVTFRCDPISEHNRLYWYRQTLGQGPEFLTYFQNEAQLEKSRLLSDRFSAERPKGSFSTLEIQRTEQGDSAMYLCASSRTGSSGNTIYFGEGSWLTVV.

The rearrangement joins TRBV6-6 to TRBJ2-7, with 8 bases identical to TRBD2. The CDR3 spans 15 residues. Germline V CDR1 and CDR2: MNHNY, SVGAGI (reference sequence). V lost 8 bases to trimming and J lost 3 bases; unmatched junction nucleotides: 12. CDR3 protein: CASLAGTRDFYEQYF. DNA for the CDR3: TGTGCCAGCCTTGCCGGGACTAGGGACTTCTACGAGCAGTACTTC.

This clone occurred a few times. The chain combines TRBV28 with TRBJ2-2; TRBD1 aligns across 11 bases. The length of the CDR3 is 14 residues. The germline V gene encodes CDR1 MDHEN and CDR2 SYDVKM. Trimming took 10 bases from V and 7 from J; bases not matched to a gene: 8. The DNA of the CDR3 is TGTGCCACCCGGGACAGGGGGTTTAACGGGGAGCTGTTTTTT. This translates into CATRDRGFNGELFF. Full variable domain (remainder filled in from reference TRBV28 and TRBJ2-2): DVKVTQSSRYLVKRTGEKVFLECVQDMDHENMFWYRQDPGLGLRLIYFSYDVKMKEKGDIPEGYSVSREKKERFSLILESASTNQTSMYLCATRDRGFNGELFFGEGSRLTVL.

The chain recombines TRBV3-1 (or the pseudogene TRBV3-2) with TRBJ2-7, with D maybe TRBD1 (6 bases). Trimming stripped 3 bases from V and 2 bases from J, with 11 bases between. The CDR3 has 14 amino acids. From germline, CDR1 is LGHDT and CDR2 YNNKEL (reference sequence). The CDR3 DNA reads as TGTGCCAGCAGCCAGGGGGCGGCTACCTACGAGCAGTACTTC. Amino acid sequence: CASSQGAATYEQYF.

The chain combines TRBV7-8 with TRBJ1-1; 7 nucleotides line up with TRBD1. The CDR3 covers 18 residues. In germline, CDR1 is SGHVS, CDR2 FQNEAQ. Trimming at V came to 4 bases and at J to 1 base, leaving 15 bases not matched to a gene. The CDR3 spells CASSSRGRAGQWNTEAFF. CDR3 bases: TGTGCCAGCAGCTCACGGGGGCGGGCGGGACAGTGGAACACTGAAGCTTTCTTT. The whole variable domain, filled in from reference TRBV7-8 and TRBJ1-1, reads GAGVSQSPRYKVAKRGQDVALRCDPISGHVSLFWYQQALGQGPEFLTYFQNEAQLDKSGLPSDRFFAERPEGSVSTLKIQRTQQEDSAVYLCASSSRGRAGQWNTEAFFGQGTRLTVV.

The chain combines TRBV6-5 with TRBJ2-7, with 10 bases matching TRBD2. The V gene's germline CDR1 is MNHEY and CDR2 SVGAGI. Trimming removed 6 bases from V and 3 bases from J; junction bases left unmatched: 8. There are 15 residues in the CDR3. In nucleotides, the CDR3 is TGTGCCAGCAGCCTCGAGGTAGCGGGAGGCTACGAGCAGTACTTC. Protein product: CASSLEVAGGYEQYF.

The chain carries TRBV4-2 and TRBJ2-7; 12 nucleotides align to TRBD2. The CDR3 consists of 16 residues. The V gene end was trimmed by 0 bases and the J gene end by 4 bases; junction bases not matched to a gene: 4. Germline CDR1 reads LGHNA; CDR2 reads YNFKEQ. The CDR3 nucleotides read TGTGCCAGCAGCCAAGACCGGACTAGCGGGGTATACGAGCAGTACTTC. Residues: CASSQDRTSGVYEQYF.

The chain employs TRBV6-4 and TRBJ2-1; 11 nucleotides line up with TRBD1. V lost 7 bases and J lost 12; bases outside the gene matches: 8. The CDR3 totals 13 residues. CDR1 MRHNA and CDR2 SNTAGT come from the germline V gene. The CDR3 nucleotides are TGTGCCAGCACCCACCGGACAGGGGGCCGGCAGTTCTTC. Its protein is CASTHRTGGRQFF.

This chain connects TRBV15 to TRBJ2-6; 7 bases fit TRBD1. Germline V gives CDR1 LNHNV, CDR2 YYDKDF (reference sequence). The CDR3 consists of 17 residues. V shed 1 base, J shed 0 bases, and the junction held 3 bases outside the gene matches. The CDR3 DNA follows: TGTGCCACCAGCAGAGTCCGGGACAGCTCTGGGGCCAACGTCCTGACTTTC. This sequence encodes CATSRVRDSSGANVLTF.

CDR3 DNA: TGCGCCAGCGCAGGGCAAACCCTCACCGGGGAGCTGTTTTTT. Translation gives CASAGQTLTGELFF. The chain carries TRBV5-1 and TRBJ2-2; TRBD1 might be the D (5 bases). The CDR3 totals 14 residues. Germline CDR1 and CDR2: SGHRS and YFSETQ. V lost 7 bases and J lost 4, with 14 bases in between.

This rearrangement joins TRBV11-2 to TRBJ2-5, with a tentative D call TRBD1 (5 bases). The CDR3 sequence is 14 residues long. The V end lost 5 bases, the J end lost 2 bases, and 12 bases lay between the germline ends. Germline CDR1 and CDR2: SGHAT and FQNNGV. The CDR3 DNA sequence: TGTGCCAGCAGCGAATGGGGCGTACAAGAGACCCAGTACTTC. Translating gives CASSEWGVQETQYF.

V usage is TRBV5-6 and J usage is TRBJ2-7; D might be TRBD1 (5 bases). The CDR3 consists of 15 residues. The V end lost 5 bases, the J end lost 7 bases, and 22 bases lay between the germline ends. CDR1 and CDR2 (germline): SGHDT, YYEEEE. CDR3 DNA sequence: TGTGCCAGCAGGGCTACAGGAGTACCCCTCGGAGAGCAGTACTTC. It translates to CASRATGVPLGEQYF.

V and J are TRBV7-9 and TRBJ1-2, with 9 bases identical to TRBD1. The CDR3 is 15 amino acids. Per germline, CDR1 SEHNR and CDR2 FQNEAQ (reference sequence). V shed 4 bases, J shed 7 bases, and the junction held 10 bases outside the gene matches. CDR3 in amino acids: CASSSGGQGSSGYTF. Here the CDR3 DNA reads TGTGCCAGCAGCTCAGGGGGACAGGGATCAAGTGGCTACACCTTC.